The 18 T cell receptor beta chains reported below all come from one sample, sequenced in a study of beta chain features in type 1 diabetes. Broader study findings: Shorter TCRB CDR3s, moderately but significantly so, marked every one of the four CD4+ subsets in Type 1 diabetes patients.

Antigens for these TCRs are unknown. As every portion of the isolated RNA was reverse transcribed, the sequencing read expressed TCRB transcripts. Assay used: immunoSEQ multiplex PCR; TCRdb lists only in-frame clones, some missing. The data contain 680,000 or so clones, roughly 13% of them singletons. Sequences were obtained from naive CD4+ T cells from blood. The receptors originated from a man aged 18 to 29 with type 1 diabetes.

This clone was detected only a few times. The chain combines TRBV6-6 with TRBJ1-6, with 7 bases matching TRBD1. Trimming cost V 2 bases and J 7 bases; bases outside gene matches: 2. Germline-derived CDR1 and CDR2 are MNHNY and SVGAGI (reference sequence). This CDR3 has 14 amino acids. The CDR3, as DNA: TGTGCCAGCAGTTACGACAGGGTAAATTCACCCCTCCACTTT. Residues: CASSYDRVNSPLHF.

The sample holds a few counts of this clone. This rearrangement joins TRBV2 to TRBJ1-1; a weak D match, TRBD1 (5 bases). V gave up 5 bases and J gave up 0 bases, with 7 bases separating them. The CDR3 has 13 amino acids. Looked up from germline, CDR1 is SNHLY and CDR2 is FYNNEI. The CDR3: CASSTQVNTEAFF. Written as DNA, the CDR3 is TGTGCCAGCAGTACACAGGTGAACACTGAAGCTTTCTTT.

This clone was picked up a small number of times. The chain links TRBV7-6 to TRBJ2-3; 11 bases agree with TRBD2. The CDR3 extends over 16 amino acids. The ends lost 4 bases at V and 2 bases at J; junction bases unmatched: 5. Germline-derived CDR1 and CDR2 are SGHVS and FNYEAQ. The CDR3, as DNA: TGTGCCAGCAGCTCCGCTAGCGGGGGGCCCACAGATACGCAGTATTTT. It is translated as CASSSASGGPTDTQYF.

The chain combines TRBV11-2 with TRBJ1-2, with 9 positions matching TRBD1. CDR1 SGHAT and CDR2 FQNNGV come from the germline V gene. Trimming at V came to 5 bases and at J to 5 bases, leaving 12 bases not matched to a gene. There are 16 residues in the CDR3. CDR3 region: CASSLLADRGEYGYTF. CDR3 coding DNA: TGTGCCAGCAGCCTGCTAGCGGACAGGGGAGAGTATGGCTACACCTTC.

This sequence joins TRBV5-1 and TRBJ1-1, with D possibly being TRBD1 (5 bases). V lost 0 bases and J 0 bases, leaving 9 bases between the germline ends. This CDR3 contains 15 residues. The V gene's germline CDR1 is SGHRS and CDR2 YFSETQ. The DNA of the CDR3 is TGCGCCAGCAGCTTGGCCGGGGGATTGAACACTGAAGCTTTCTTT. The encoded protein is CASSLAGGLNTEAFF. Full variable domain (outside the CDR3, taken from reference TRBV5-1 and TRBJ1-1): KAGVTQTPRYLIKTRGQQVTLSCSPISGHRSVSWYQQTPGQGLQFLFEYFSETQRNKGNFPGRFSGRQFSNSRSEMNVSTLELGDSALYLCASSLAGGLNTEAFFGQGTRLTVV.

This clone was found a few times. The chain has TRBV6-5 and TRBJ2-2, with TRBD2 identical over 8 bases. Trimming at V came to 2 bases and at J to 3 bases, leaving 5 bases not matched to a gene. This CDR3 has 16 residues. Germline CDR1 is MNHEY and CDR2 is SVGAGI. The DNA of the CDR3 is TGTGCCAGCAGTTACGAGCGGGGGCCCTACACCGGGGAGCTGTTTTTT. This translates into CASSYERGPYTGELFF.

Notes on this clone: Other DNA sequences in the same sample also yield this CDR3. The chain links TRBV2 to TRBJ1-2; a weak D match, TRBD1 (5 bases). The CDR3 runs 13 residues. Germline V gene sequence: CDR1 SNHLY, CDR2 FYNNEI. V was cut by 2 bases and J by 6 bases, with 10 bases left in between. The CDR3 loop is CASSESGRDGYTF. CDR3 DNA sequence: TGTGCCAGCAGTGAATCGGGCAGGGATGGCTACACCTTC.

This rearrangement joins TRBV29-1 to TRBJ1-2, with no clear D. CDR3 size: 14 residues. Germline CDR1 reads SQVTM; CDR2 reads ANQGSEA. The V gene lost 0 bases and the J gene lost 3 bases, with 11 bases spanning the gap. CDR3 sequence (DNA): TGCAGCGTTGAAGATCGGTCACAGTACTATGGCTACACCTTC. It codes for CSVEDRSQYYGYTF.

This sequence joins TRBV12-5 and TRBJ2-2; the D call may be TRBD1 or TRBD2 (5 bases each). The CDR3 covers 16 residues. The V end was cut by 1 base, the J end by 5 bases, with 14 bases between. The germline CDR1 and CDR2 sequences are LGHNT and FRNRAP. CDR3 region: CASGLASGTHTGELFF. Here the CDR3 DNA reads TGTGCTAGTGGTTTGGCCTCGGGGACCCATACCGGGGAGCTGTTTTTT.

This clone appeared a few times. This chain uses TRBV15 with TRBJ2-1, with TRBD2 identical over 13 bases. V was clipped by 4 bases and J by 7 bases; unmatched bases: 10. The CDR3 runs to 17 residues. Germline V gene data show CDR1 as LNHNV and CDR2 as YYDKDF (reference sequence). CDR3 sequence reads: CATSTRLAGGGRNEQFF. CDR3 nucleotides: TGTGCCACCAGCACACGACTAGCGGGGGGAGGAAGGAATGAGCAGTTCTTC.

The chain is built from TRBV10-3 and TRBJ2-7; possibly TRBD1 for D (6 bases). The CDR3 sequence is 16 residues long. Germline loops: CDR1 ENHRY, CDR2 SYGVKD. V lost 4 bases and J 3 bases, leaving 19 bases between the germline ends. In nucleotides, the CDR3 is TGTGCCATCAGTGCGATTAGCCCGGGACATAGCTACGAGCAGTACTTC. This translates into CAISAISPGHSYEQYF.

This clone has just a few counts. The chain is built from TRBV5-1 and TRBJ1-5; D is undetermined. There are 14 residues in the CDR3. Germline V gene lookup returns CDR1 SGHRS and CDR2 YFSETQ. Trimming stripped 2 bases from V and 6 bases from J, with 12 bases between. The CDR3, as DNA: TGCGCCAGCAGCTTACCACTGCGGCTTCAGCCCCAGCATTTT. Its protein product is CASSLPLRLQPQHF.

The chain links TRBV5-1 to TRBJ1-1; D call uncertain. V was cut by 0 bases and J by 1 base, with 7 bases left in between. Germline loops: CDR1 SGHRS, CDR2 YFSETQ. This CDR3 contains 14 residues. The CDR3 region is CASSLGTTNTEAFF. As DNA, the CDR3 is TGCGCCAGCAGCTTGGGAACAACGAACACTGAAGCTTTCTTT.

V is TRBV7-8 and J is TRBJ1-5; D unclear. CDR1 and CDR2 from the germline V gene are SGHVS and FQNEAQ. The V end lost 2 bases, the J end lost 1 base, and 15 bases lay between the germline ends. The CDR3 length is 17 residues. In DNA, the CDR3 is TGTGCCAGCAGCTTATTTCGTTTCGGCAGGAGCAATCAGCCCCAGCATTTT. Translated, it gives CASSLFRFGRSNQPQHF.

V is TRBV5-1 and J is TRBJ1-6; D is unresolved. Germline V gene data show CDR1 as SGHRS and CDR2 as YFSETQ. This CDR3 contains 19 residues. Trimming took off 4 bases at V and 6 bases at J, with 26 bases between the two ends. The CDR3 here is CASSLRVGSAMLGNSPLHF. CDR3 sequence (DNA): TGCGCCAGCAGCCTGCGTGTTGGTTCCGCTATGTTGGGTAATTCACCCCTCCACTTT.

The table lists this clone with a few counts. The CDR3: CASSFGTGAEAFF. CDR3 bases: TGCGCCAGCAGCTTTGGGACAGGGGCTGAAGCTTTCTTT. V usage is TRBV5-1 and J usage is TRBJ1-1, with TRBD1 matching over 10 bases. The V segment lost 2 bases and the J segment 6 bases; nucleotides outside the gene matches: 1. This CDR3 is 13 amino acids long. CDR1 and CDR2 from the germline V gene are SGHRS and YFSETQ.

CDR3 bases: TGTGCCAGCAACGAGGGGGAGGCGCACACTGAAGCTTTCTTT. Translated: CASNEGEAHTEAFF. The chain is built from TRBV9 and TRBJ1-1; TRBD1 is a possible D gene (6 bases). Deletions cut 6 bases from V and 3 bases from J, with 15 bases between. Germline values: CDR1 SGDLS, CDR2 YYNGEE. The CDR3 loop spans 14 amino acids.

This chain connects TRBV21-1 to TRBJ2-4; the D segment call TRBD2 is taken from the table without a DNA check. TRBV21-1 is assigned pseudogene status. The CDR3 totals 8 residues. CDR3: CEENIQYF. The CDR3 DNA reads as TGCGAGGAAAACATTCAGTACTTC.